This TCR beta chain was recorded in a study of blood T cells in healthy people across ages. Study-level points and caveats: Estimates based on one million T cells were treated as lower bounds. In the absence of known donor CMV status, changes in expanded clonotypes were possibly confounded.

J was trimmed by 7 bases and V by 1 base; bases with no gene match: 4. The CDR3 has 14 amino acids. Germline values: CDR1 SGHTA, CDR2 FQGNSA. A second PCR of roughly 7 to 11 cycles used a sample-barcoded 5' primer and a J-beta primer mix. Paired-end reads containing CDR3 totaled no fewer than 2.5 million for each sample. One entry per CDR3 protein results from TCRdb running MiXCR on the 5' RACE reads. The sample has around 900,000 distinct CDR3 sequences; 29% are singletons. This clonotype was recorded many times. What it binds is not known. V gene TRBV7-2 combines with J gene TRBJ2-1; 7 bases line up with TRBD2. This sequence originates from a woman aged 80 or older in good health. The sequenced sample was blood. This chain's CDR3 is CASSLGLASNEQFF. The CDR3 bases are TGTGCCAGCAGCTTAGGACTAGCTTCAAATGAGCAGTTCTTC.